This T cell receptor beta chain comes out of a study of cytomegalovirus exposure and HLA in healthy donors (dated by TCRdb to 2015 to 2018). In the study overall: A later analysis indicated that the 90 to 150 validation repertoires were generated on the platform also employed for the roughly 720 repertoires of the first cohort. The study was designed to test whether signatures of past pathogen exposure could be identified by cataloging public T cell receptors. The study combined high-throughput TCR immunosequencing, statistical association of individual TCRs with disease status, and machine learning to predict cytomegalovirus infection status. Besides the first cohort of around 670 subjects, a separate validation cohort made up of 90 to 150 different subjects was used. The paper's findings and limits, for the study overall: A later analysis lacked HLA typing for the validation cohort, so it scored co-occurrence in that cohort across all 120 or so repertoires. Of the cluster scores, roughly 95% were above 0 in a later analysis, which found that TCRs clustered in the first cohort also tended to co-occur in the 120 or so validation repertoires. It was suggested by the authors that the approach could potentially be generalized to other disease states and immunological phenotypes. While some public TCRs were present in many individuals, most TCR sequences turned up only very rarely across donors. In both the original and validation cohorts, the classifier was reported to diagnose cytomegalovirus status with high specificity and sensitivity. A few of the identified cytomegalovirus-associated TCR beta chains were confirmed in vitro to be specific for cytomegalovirus antigens. In the study, about 150 TCR beta chains were listed as associated with cytomegalovirus.

Donors formed part of the validation cohort, which comprised fewer than 150 subjects and was distinct from the first cohort of several hundred subjects. The library was produced with the immunoSEQ multiplex PCR assay. The authors' analysis ran thus. A statistical classification framework was built for diagnosing cytomegalovirus status from the catalog of TCR beta chain sequences. The immuneACCESS repertoire file appears here via TCRdb, limited to in-frame rearrangements. These files lack a portion of the clones; in checked studies, under half of the deficit traces to unresolved V genes, and the cause of the others is not known. V, J and clone size derive from that table, while D and trimming were established from the DNA sequence. This sample comprises roughly 330,000 clones, 87% of them detected only once. The leading ten clones occupy roughly 1.2% of the sample. The CDR3 contains 14 residues, cysteine and phenylalanine counted. Of the read, only the CDR3 DNA is kept; its 42 bases are in frame from base 1. From the germline V gene, CDR1 is MNHEY and CDR2 is SVGAGI.

Concerning this clone: It lacks a known antigen. The germline gene is not matched at one end of the junction; a read error may be the cause.

Specimen: PBMCs. The sequence links TRBV6-5 to TRBJ2-1; the D gene identity is not certain. This receptor was obtained from a woman aged 30 to 39 in good health and CMV-seropositive. The nucleotides are TGCGCCAGCCAGACGAAAAGTTCCTACAATGAGCAGTTCTTC. Translated, it reads CASQTKSSYNEQFF.